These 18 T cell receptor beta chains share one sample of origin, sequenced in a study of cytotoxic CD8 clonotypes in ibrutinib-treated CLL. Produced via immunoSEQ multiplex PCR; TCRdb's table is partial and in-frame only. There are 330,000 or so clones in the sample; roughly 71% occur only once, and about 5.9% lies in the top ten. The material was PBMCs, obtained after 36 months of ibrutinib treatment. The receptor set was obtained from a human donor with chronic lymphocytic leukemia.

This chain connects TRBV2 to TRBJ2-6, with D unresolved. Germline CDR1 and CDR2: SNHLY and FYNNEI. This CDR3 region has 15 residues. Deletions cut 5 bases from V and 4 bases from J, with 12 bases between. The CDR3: CASSRGAAGANVLTF. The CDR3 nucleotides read TGTGCCAGCAGTCGAGGCGCTGCCGGGGCCAACGTCCTGACTTTC.

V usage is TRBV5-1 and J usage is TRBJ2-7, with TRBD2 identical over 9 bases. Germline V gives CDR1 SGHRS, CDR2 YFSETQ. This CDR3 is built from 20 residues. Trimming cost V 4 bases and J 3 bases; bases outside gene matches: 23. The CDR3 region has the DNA TGCGCCAGCAGCCGATCCATCCTTCGGACTAGCGCTATTCTCCGCTACGAGCAGTACTTC. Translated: CASSRSILRTSAILRYEQYF.

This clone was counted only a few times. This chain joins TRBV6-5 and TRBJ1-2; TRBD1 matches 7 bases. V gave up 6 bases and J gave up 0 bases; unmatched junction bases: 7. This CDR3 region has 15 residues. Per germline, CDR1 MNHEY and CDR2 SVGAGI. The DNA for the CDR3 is TGTGCCAGCAGCCAATACGGGACAGCTAACTATGGCTACACCTTC. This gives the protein CASSQYGTANYGYTF.

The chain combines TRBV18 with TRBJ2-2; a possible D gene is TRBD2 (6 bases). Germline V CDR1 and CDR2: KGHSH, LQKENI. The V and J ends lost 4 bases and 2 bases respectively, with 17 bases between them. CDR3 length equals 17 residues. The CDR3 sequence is CASSRTGPGVNTGELFF. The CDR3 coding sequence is TGTGCCAGCTCACGCACTGGACCGGGAGTCAACACCGGGGAGCTGTTTTTT. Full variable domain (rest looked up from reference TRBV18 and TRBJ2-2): NAGVMQNPRHLVRRRGQEARLRCSPMKGHSHVYWYRQLPEEGLKFMVYLQKENIIDESGMPKERFSAEFPKEGPSILRIQQVVRGDSAAYFCASSRTGPGVNTGELFFGEGSRLTVL.

This CDR3 is CASAWTDQETQYF. The CDR3 region has the DNA TGTGCCAGCGCCTGGACAGACCAAGAGACCCAGTACTTC. V is TRBV7-7 and J is TRBJ2-5; maybe TRBD1 (6 bases). The ends were cut back, 8 bases at V and 0 bases at J, with 10 bases in the middle. The V gene's germline CDR1 is SSHAT and CDR2 FNYEAQ (reference sequence). This CDR3 region has 13 residues.

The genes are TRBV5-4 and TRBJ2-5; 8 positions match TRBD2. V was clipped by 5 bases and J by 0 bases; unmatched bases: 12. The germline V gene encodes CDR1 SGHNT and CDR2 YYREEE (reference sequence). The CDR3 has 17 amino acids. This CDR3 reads CASSPLGLAGYQETQYF. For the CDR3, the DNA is TGTGCCAGCAGTCCCCTTGGGCTAGCGGGCTACCAAGAGACCCAGTACTTC.

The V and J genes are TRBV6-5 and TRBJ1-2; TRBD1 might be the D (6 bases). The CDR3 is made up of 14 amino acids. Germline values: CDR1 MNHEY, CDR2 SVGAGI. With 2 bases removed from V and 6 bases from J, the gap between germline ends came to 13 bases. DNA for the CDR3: TGTGCCAGCAGTTACCTTCGGGCAGGGGATGGCTACACCTTC. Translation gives CASSYLRAGDGYTF.

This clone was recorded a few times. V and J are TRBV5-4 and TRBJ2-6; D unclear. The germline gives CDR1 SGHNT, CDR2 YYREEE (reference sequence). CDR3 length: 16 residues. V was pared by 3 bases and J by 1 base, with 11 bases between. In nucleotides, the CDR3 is TGTGCCAGCAGCTCCGGTCCAGAGTCTGGGGCCAACGTCCTGACTTTC. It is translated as CASSSGPESGANVLTF.

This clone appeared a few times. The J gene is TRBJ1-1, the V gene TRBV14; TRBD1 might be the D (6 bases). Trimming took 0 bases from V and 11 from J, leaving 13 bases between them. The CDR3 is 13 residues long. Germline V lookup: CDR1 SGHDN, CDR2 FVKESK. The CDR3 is CASSQDLRGAAFF. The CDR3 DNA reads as TGTGCCAGCAGCCAAGATCTCAGGGGTGCGGCTTTCTTT.

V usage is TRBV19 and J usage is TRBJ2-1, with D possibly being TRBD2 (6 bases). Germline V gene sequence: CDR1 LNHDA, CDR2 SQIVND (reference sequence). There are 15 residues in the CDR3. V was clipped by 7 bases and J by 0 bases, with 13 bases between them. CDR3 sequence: CASKTSPHSYNEQFF. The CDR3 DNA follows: TGTGCCAGTAAAACTAGCCCCCACTCCTACAATGAGCAGTTCTTC.

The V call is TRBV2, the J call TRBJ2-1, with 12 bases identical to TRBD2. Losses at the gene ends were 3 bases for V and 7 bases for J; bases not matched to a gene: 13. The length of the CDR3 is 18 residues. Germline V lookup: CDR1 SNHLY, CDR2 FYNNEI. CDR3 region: CASSDRLAGVRGKNEQFF. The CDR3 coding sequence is TGTGCCAGCAGTGATAGACTAGCGGGGGTGAGGGGTAAGAATGAGCAGTTCTTC.

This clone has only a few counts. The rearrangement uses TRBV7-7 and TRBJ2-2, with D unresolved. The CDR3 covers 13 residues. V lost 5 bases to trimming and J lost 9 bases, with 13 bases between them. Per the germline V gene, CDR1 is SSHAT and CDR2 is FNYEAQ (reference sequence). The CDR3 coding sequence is TGTGCCAGCAGCCGTATTAATACCCGGGAGCTGTTTTTT. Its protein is CASSRINTRELFF.

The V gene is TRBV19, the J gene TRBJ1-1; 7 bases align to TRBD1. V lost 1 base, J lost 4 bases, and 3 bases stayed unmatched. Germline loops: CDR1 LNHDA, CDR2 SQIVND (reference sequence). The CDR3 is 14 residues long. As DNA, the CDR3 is TGTGCCAGTAGTATAGGAGACAGGGTCACTGAAGCTTTCTTT. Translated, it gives CASSIGDRVTEAFF.

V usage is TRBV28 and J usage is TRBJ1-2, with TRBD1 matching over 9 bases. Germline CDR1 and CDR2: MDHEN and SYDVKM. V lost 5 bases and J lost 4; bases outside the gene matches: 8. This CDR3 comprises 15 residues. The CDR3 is CASSPTGGVFYGYTF. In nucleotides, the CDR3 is TGTGCCAGCAGTCCCACAGGGGGCGTCTTCTATGGCTACACCTTC.

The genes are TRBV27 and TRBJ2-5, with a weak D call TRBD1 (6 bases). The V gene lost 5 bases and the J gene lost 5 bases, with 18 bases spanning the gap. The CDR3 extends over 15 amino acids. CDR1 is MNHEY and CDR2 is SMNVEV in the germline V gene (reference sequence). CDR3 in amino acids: CASSATPGVGETQYF. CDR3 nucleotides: TGTGCCAGCAGTGCCACCCCAGGGGTGGGGGAGACCCAGTACTTC.

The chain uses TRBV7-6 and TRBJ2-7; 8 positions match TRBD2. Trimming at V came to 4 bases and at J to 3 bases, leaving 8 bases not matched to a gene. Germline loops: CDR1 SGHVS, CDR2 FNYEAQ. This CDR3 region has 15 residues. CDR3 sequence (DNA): TGTGCCAGCAGCTGGCGGTCGGGAGGGAGCTACGAGCAGTACTTC. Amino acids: CASSWRSGGSYEQYF.

The CDR3 protein is CASGETQYF. The DNA of the CDR3 is TGTGCCAGCGGGGAGACCCAGTACTTC. The J gene is TRBJ2-5, the V gene TRBV6-6; D gene unclear. V dropped 8 bases and J dropped 5 bases, with 3 bases sitting between them. This CDR3 has 9 residues. Germline V gene data show CDR1 as MNHNY and CDR2 as SVGAGI (reference sequence).

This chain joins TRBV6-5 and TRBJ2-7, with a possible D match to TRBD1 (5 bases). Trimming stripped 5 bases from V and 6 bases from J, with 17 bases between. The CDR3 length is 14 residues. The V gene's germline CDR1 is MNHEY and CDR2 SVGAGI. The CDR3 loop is CASSTSAGFGEQYF. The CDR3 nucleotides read TGTGCCAGCAGTACATCAGCAGGGTTCGGCGAGCAGTACTTC.